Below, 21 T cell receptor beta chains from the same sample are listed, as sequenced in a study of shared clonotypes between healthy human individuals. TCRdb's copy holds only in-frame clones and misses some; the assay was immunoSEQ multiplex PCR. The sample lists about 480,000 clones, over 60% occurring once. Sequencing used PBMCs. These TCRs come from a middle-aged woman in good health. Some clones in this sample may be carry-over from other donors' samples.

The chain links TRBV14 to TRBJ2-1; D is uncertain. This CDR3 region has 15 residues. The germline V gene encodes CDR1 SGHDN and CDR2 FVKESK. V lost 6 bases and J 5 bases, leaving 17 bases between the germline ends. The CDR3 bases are TGTGCCAGCAGTCCGAACCGCGTGGGAAACAATGAGCAGTTCTTC. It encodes CASSPNRVGNNEQFF.

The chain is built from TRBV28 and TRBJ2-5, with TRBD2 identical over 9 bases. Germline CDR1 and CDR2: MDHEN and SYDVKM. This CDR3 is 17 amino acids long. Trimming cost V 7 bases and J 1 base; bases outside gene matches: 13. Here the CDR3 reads CASTPPSGTTTQETQYF. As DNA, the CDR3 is TGTGCCAGCACCCCTCCTAGCGGGACCACCACCCAAGAGACCCAGTACTTC.

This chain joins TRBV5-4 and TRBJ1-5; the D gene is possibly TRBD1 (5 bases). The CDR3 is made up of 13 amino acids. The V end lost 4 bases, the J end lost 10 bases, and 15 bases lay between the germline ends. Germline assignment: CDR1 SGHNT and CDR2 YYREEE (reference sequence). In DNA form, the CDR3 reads TGTGCCAGCAGCGATACAGGATCCCCTCCCCAGCATTTT. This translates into CASSDTGSPPQHF.

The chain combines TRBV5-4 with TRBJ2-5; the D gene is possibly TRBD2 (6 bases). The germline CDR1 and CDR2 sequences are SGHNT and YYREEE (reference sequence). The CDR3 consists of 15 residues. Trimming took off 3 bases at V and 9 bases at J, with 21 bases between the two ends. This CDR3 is CASSSIAEPSVAQYF. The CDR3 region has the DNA TGTGCCAGCAGCTCCATAGCGGAGCCCTCGGTAGCCCAGTACTTC.

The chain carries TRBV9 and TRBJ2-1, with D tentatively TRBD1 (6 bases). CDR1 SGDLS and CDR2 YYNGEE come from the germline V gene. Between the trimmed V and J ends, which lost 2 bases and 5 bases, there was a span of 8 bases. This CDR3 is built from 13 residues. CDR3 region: CASSVSGDNEQFF. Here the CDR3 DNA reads TGTGCCAGCAGCGTCTCAGGGGACAATGAGCAGTTCTTC.

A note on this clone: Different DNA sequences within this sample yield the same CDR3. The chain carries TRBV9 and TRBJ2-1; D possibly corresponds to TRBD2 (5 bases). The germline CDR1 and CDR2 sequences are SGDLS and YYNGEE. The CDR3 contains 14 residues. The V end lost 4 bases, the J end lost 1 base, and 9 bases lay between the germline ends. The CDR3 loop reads CASSPRDSYNEQFF. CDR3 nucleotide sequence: TGTGCCAGCAGCCCGAGGGATTCCTACAATGAGCAGTTCTTC.

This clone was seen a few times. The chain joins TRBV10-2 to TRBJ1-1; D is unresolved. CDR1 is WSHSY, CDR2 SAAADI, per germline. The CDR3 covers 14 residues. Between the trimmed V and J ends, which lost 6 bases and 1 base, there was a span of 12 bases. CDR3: CASRWATPNTEAFF. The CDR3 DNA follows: TGCGCCAGCAGATGGGCCACGCCGAACACTGAAGCTTTCTTT.

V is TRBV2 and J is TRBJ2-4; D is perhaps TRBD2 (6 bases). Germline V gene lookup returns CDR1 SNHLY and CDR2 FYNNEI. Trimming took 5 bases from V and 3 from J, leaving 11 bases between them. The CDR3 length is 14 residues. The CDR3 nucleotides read TGTGCCAGCAGTTCACTAGCTGGCAAAAACATTCAGTACTTC. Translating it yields CASSSLAGKNIQYF.

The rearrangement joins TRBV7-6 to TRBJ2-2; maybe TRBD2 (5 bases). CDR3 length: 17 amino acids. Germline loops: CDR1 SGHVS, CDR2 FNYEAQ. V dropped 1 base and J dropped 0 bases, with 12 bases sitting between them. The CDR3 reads CASSLVPGLTNTGELFF. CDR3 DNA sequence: TGTGCCAGCAGCTTAGTCCCCGGACTCACGAACACCGGGGAGCTGTTTTTT.

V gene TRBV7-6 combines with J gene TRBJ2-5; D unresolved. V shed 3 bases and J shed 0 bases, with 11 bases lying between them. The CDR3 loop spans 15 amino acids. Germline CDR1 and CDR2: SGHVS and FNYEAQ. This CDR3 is CASSLGQSYQETQYF. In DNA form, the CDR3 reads TGTGCCAGCAGCTTGGGCCAGTCTTACCAAGAGACCCAGTACTTC. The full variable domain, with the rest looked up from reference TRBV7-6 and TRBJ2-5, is GAGVSQSPRYKVTKRGQDVALRCDPISGHVSLYWYRQALGQGPEFLTYFNYEAQQDKSGLPNDRFSAERPEGSISTLTIQRTEQRDSAMYRCASSLGQSYQETQYFGPGTRLLVL.

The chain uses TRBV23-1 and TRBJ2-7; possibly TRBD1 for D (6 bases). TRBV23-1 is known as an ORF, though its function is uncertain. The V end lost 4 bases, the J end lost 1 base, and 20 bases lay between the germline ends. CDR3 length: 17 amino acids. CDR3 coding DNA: TGCGCCAGCAGTCCCCAAAGGGGCTGGCAGGGGTCCTACGAGCAGTACTTC. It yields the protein CASSPQRGWQGSYEQYF.

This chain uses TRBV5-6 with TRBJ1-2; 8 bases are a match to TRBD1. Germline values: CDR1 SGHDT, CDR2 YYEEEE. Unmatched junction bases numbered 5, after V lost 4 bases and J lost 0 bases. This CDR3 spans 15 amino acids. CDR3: CASSRPDRANYGYTF. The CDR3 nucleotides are TGTGCCAGCAGCCGACCGGACAGGGCTAACTATGGCTACACCTTC.

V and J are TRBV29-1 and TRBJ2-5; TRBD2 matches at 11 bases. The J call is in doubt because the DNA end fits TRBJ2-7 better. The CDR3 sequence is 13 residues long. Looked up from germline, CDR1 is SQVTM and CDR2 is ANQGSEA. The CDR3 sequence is CSATSGSSYEQYF. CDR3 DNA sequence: TGCAGCGCAACTAGCGGGAGTTCCTACGAGCAGTACTTC.

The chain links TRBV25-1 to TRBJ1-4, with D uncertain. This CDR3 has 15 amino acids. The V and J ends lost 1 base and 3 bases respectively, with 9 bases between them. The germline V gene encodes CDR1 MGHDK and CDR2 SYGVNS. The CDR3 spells CASSESWRANEKLFF. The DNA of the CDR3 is TGTGCCAGCAGTGAATCCTGGCGGGCTAATGAAAAACTGTTTTTT.

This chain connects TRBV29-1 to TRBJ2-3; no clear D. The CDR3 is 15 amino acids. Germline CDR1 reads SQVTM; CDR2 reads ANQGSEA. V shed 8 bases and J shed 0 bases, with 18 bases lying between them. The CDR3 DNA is TGCAGCCTCACGGGCCCTCTGTCTAGCACAGATACGCAGTATTTT. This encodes CSLTGPLSSTDTQYF.

The CDR3 reads CASSQLAGAIYEQYF. The CDR3 region has the DNA TGTGCCAGCTCGCAACTAGCGGGAGCCATCTACGAGCAGTACTTC. The rearrangement joins TRBV18 to TRBJ2-7; 11 nucleotides align to TRBD2. After removal of 6 bases from V and 3 bases from J, the junction contained 7 bases not matched to a gene. The CDR3 is made up of 15 amino acids. The germline V gene encodes CDR1 KGHSH and CDR2 LQKENI.

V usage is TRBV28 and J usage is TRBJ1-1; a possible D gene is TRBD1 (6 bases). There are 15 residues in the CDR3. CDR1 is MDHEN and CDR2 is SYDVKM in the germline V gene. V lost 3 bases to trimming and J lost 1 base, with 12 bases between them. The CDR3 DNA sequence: TGTGCCAGCAGTTTGCTTGGACAGAAGAACACTGAAGCTTTCTTT. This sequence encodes CASSLLGQKNTEAFF.

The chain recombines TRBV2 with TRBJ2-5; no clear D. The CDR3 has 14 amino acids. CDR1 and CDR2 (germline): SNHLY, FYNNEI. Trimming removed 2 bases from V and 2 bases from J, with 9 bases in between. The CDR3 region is CASSELKEQETQYF. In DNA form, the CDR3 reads TGTGCCAGCAGTGAATTAAAGGAACAAGAGACCCAGTACTTC.

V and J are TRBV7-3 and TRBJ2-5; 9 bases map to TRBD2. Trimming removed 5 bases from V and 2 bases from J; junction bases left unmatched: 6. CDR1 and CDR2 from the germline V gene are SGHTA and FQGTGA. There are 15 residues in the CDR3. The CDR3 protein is CASSRGLARQETQYF. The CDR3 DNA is TGTGCCAGCAGCCGAGGACTAGCGAGACAAGAGACCCAGTACTTC. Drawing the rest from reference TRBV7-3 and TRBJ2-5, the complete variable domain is GAGVSQTPSNKVTEKGKYVELRCDPISGHTALYWYRQSLGQGPEFLIYFQGTGAADDSGLPNDRFFAVRPEGSVSTLKIQRTERGDSAVYLCASSRGLARQETQYFGPGTRLLVL.

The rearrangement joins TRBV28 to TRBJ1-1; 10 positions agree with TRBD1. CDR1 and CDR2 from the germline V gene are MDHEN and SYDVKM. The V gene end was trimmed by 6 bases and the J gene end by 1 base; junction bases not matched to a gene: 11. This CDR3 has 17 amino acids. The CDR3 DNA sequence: TGTGCCAGCAGAACGACAGGGGGCGATCTCTGGAACACTGAAGCTTTCTTT. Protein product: CASRTTGGDLWNTEAFF.

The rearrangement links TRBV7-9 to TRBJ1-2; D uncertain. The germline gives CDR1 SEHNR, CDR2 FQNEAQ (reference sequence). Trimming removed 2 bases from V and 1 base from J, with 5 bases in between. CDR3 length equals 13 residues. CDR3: CASSLTVNYGYTF. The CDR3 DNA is TGTGCCAGCAGCTTAACAGTTAACTATGGCTACACCTTC.